The clone carrying this TCR beta chain came up many times. The antigen is not known. This sample is part of a study of neurological immune-mediated disorders. Study outcomes and limitations: Private repertoires in all groups were suggested, as expanded clones shared no CDR3 amino acid sequences across subjects.

The cDNA was generated by 5'RACE with 10-nucleotide random UMIs. Over 180 million TCR-beta sequences, together covering 15-18 subjects, were produced by every individual sequencing run that was carried out. MiXCR was run by TCRdb on the 5' RACE reads, yielding one entry per CDR3 protein. The sample yields 40,000 to 55,000 distinct CDR3 sequences, approximately 5.8% seen once. CDR3 length: 11 amino acids. Germline V gene sequence: CDR1 DFQATT, CDR2 SNEGSKA (reference sequence). V was clipped by 6 bases and J by 10 bases, with 15 bases between them. The receptor was derived from a woman younger than 30 with multiple sclerosis. The chain combines TRBV20-1 with TRBJ1-1; D is ambiguous. The sample taken for sequencing was CD4+ T cells from blood. The CDR3: CSAPSQRGAFF. The CDR3 DNA reads TGCAGTGCCCCGAGCCAGCGAGGAGCTTTCTTT.